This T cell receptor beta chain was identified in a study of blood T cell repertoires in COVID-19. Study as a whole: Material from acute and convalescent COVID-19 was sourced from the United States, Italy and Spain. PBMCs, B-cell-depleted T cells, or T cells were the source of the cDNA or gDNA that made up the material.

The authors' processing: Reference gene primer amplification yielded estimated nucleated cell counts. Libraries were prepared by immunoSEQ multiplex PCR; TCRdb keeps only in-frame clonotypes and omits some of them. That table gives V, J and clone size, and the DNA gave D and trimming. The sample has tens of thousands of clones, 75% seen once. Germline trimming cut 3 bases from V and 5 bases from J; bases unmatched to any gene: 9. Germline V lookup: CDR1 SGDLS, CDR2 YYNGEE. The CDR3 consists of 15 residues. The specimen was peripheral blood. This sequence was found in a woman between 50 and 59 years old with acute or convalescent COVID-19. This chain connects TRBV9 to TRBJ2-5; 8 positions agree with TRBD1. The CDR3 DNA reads TGTGCCAGCAGCGGCGGACAGGGCCTACGTGAGACCCAGTACTTC. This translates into CASSGGQGLRETQYF.